This paragraph covers one T cell receptor beta chain sequence. The data are from a study of cytomegalovirus exposure and HLA in healthy donors. Researchers ran the PCR with 60 Vbeta and 13 Jbeta primers. TCRdb keeps only in-frame clones here, not all; method: immunoSEQ multiplex PCR. The data show around 160,000 clones, with about 78% seen just once and 1.4% to 1.5% held by the top ten. This CDR3 region has 15 residues. Trimming at V came to 10 bases and at J to 4 bases, leaving 10 bases not matched to a gene. Germline V lookup: CDR1 MNHEY, CDR2 SMNVEV (reference sequence). The rearrangement uses TRBV27 and TRBJ2-1, with 10 bases aligning to TRBD2. The source material was PBMCs. This TCR was recovered from a male donor in good health and CMV-seronegative. CDR3 in DNA: TGTGCCACCCTCCCCAGCGGGAGGGGATACAATGAGCAGTTCTTC. Amino acids: CATLPSGRGYNEQFF.